Reported below is one TCR beta chain. Its antigen is currently unknown. The CDR3 is made up of 15 amino acids. Trimming removed 7 bases at V and 1 base at J, with 13 bases between. Germline V gene lookup returns CDR1 SEHNR and CDR2 FQNEAQ (reference sequence). These data come from a study of shared clonotypes between healthy human individuals. Produced via immunoSEQ multiplex PCR; TCRdb's table is partial and in-frame only. The data show approximately 700,000 clones, around 73% seen once. Study results and caveats: Around 5.3% of naive CD4 clonotypes were shared across a few donors.

The chain couples TRBV7-9 to TRBJ1-4; no reliable D call. The sample consisted of memory CD4+ T cells sorted from blood. The subset denotes: CD45RA-negative fraction. This TCR derives from a woman aged 30 to 39 in good health. CDR3 sequence: CASNPARGTNEKLFF. In DNA, the CDR3 is TGTGCCAGCAACCCCGCTCGGGGAACTAATGAAAAACTGTTTTTT.